The sequence of this TCR beta chain was determined in a study of T cell responses to AZD1222 COVID-19 vaccine listed by TCRdb under 2021. Describing the broader study: AZD1222 recipients with second doses at about 4 weeks or about 12 weeks were pooled, because spike-specific TCR depth and breadth did not differ between schedules. Trial participants were enrolled into age subgroups of 18-55, 56-69 and 70-plus years, which contained 148, 28 and 57 TCR-sequenced participants, respectively. TCR sequencing covered 230 or so trial participants: about 210 given two doses of AZD1222 and 26 given two doses of MenACWY control vaccine.

The CDR3 regions of human TCRbeta chains were subjected to immunosequencing. The paper's data handling went like this. Repertoire TCRs were checked for matches against a reference library of SARS-CoV-2-specific TCRs that had been generated using the MIRA antigen-specificity platform. Breadth was defined as the fraction of unique TCRs that were SARS-CoV-2-associated. Depth was defined as the fraction of total T cells that were SARS-CoV-2-associated. Using the MIRA data, each spike-specific TCR was mapped to the spike region that the TCR reacts to and placed in a CD4 or CD8 class. Log10-transformed breadth and depth values were compared by one-way ANOVA with Sidak's multiple comparisons tests. TCRdb limited this immuneACCESS table to in-frame rearrangements with V and J called. A share of clones is missing; checked studies link under half to unresolved V genes, and the rest is unexplained. V and J calls and clone size follow that table, whereas D and trimming were derived from the DNA. The sample contains over 120,000 clones, roughly 89% of them found a single time. About 5% of the sample belongs to the ten largest clones.

The time point label for this specimen denotes: baseline before first vaccination. Vaccinee samples came from UK trials COV001 and COV002, including a single-blind randomized controlled phase 2/3 trial of AZD1222 (ChAdOx1 nCoV-19) in healthy adults. For TCRbeta chain sequencing, PBMC samples were collected from trial participants at day 0 and at day 28 after the second dose. The paper as a whole reports these results and caveats: Reportedly, close to half of the unique spike-specific TCRs recognized epitopes lying outside the regions that are mutated in the B.1.351 and B.1.1.7 variants. Because no day 14 peak-response samples were available, repertoires were characterized only after the peak T cell response. Only five to seven AZD1222 recipients were SARS-CoV-2 seropositive at baseline, limiting conclusions about previously exposed vaccinees. Spike-specific TCR breadth and depth rose significantly after two AZD1222 doses compared with day 0 and with MenACWY recipients. CD4 TCRs associated with the vaccine covered the entire spike protein, and the dominant responses were in regions 160-218 and 743-854. Participants were mostly white British and included more females than males, and it was suggested by the authors that clonal diversity may have been underestimated. In the small 56-69-year group, the increase in depth fell short of significance, most likely because of low power.

Points on this clone: Its antigen is unknown. No qualities accompany the bases; no much larger clone lies one base away.

The sequence was collected from an adult in good health. Sequenced material: peripheral blood, taken on day 0 of AZD1222 vaccination.

The CDR3 here reads CASSPTLGLAGGSYNEQFF. DNA sequence: TGTGCCAGCAGCCCGACCCTGGGACTAGCGGGGGGATCCTACAATGAGCAGTTCTTC. The chain links TRBV11-2 with TRBJ2-1, and 15 junction bases match TRBD2. Sequences SGHAT (CDR1) and FQNNGV (CDR2) are obtained from the germline V gene. V is pruned by 5 bases and J by 1 base, leaving 9 bases of the junction without a gene match. The CDR3 sequence holds 19 residues, the cysteine and phenylalanine included. Only the CDR3 portion is preserved as DNA: 57 bases, with reading frame beginning at the first base.